The following is a TCR beta chain sequence with its context. The source of the sample is a study of blood T cell repertoires in COVID-19. Overall study: Symptom resolution, clearance, or two negative PCRs marked the recovered donors of Cohort 3. T cells, B-cell-depleted T cells, or PBMCs provided the cDNA or gDNA that served as material.

Clinical histories supplied by participants themselves formed the basis of cohort assignment. This CDR3 comprises 14 residues. The V end was cut by 3 bases, the J end by 8 bases, with 13 bases between. Looked up from germline, CDR1 is MNHNS and CDR2 is SASEGT. Profiling relied on immunoSEQ multiplex PCR, and the TCRdb table lists in-frame clones only, not all of them. This table holds under 200,000 clones, 70% to 85% found once. The sample comprised PBMCs or T cells enriched from blood (not recorded which). This TCR was sampled from an older woman in a cohort exposed to, infected with or recovered from COVID-19 (not recorded which). V is TRBV6-1 and J is TRBJ1-4, with a tentative D call TRBD1 (5 bases). CDR3: CASSETASGEKLFF. The CDR3 DNA sequence: TGTGCCAGCAGTGAGACAGCGAGTGGGGAAAAACTGTTTTTT.